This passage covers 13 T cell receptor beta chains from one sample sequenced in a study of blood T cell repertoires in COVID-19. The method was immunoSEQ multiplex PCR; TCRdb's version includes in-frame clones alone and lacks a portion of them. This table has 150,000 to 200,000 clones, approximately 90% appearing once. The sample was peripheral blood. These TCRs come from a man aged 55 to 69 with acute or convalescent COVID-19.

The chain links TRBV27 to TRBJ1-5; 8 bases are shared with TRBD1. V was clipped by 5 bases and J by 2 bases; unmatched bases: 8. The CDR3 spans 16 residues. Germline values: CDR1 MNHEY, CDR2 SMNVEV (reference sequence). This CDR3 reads CASSKLTGVGNQPQHF. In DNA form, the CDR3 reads TGTGCCAGCAGTAAACTGACAGGGGTTGGCAATCAGCCCCAGCATTTT.

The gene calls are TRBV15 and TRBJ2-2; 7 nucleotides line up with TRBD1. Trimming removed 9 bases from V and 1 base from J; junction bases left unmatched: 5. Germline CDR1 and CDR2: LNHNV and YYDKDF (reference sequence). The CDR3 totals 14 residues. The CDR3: CATKGQLNTGELFF. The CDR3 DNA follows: TGTGCCACTAAGGGACAGCTGAACACCGGGGAGCTGTTTTTT.

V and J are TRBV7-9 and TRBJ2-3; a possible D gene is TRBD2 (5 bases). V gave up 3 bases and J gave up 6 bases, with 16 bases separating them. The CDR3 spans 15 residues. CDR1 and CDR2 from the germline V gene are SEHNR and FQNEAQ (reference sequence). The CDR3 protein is CASSFNAGPQDTQYF. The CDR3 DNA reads TGTGCCAGCAGCTTCAATGCGGGCCCCCAGGATACGCAGTATTTT.

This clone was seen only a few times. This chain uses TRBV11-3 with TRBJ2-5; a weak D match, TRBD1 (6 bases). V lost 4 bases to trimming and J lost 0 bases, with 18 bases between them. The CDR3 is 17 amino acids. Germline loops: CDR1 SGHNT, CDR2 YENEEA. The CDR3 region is CASSSSALDSYQETQYF. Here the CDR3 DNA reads TGTGCCAGCAGCTCCTCTGCACTGGACAGTTACCAAGAGACCCAGTACTTC. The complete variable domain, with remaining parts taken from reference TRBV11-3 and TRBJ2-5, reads EAGVVQSPRYKIIEKKQPVAFWCNPISGHNTLYWYLQNLGQGPELLIRYENEEAVDDSQLPKDRFSAERLKGVDSTLKIQPAELGDSAVYLCASSSSALDSYQETQYFGPGTRLLVL.

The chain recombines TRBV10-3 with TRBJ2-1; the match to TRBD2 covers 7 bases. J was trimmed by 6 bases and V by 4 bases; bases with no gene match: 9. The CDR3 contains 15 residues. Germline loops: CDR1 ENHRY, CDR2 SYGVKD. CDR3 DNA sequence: TGTGCCATCAGTGGCAAGGTGGGAGGGGTCAATGAGCAGTTCTTC. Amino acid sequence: CAISGKVGGVNEQFF.

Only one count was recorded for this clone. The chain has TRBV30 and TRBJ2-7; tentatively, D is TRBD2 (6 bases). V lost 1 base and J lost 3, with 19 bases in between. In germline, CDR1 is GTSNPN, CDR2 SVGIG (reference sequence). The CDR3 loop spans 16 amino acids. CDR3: CAWSGDWRSRSYEQYF. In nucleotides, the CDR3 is TGTGCCTGGAGTGGGGACTGGAGGTCCAGAAGCTACGAGCAGTACTTC.

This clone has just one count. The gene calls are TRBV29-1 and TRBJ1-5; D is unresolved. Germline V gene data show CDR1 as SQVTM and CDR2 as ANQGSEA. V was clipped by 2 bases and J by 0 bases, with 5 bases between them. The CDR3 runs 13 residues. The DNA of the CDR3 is TGCAGCGTTGAATTCGGTAGCAATCAGCCCCAGCATTTT. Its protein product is CSVEFGSNQPQHF.

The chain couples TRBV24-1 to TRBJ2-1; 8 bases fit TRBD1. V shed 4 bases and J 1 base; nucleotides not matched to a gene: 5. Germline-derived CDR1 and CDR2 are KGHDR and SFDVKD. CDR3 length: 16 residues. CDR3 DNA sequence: TGTGCCACCAGTGACCTAACAGGGGGTTCCTACAATGAGCAGTTCTTC. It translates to CATSDLTGGSYNEQFF.

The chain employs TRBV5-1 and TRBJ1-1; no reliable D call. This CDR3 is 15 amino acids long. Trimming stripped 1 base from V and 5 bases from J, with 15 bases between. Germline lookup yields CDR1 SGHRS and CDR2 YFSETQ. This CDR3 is CASSLSRFDKTEAFF. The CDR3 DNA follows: TGCGCCAGCAGCTTGAGCAGGTTCGATAAGACTGAAGCTTTCTTT.

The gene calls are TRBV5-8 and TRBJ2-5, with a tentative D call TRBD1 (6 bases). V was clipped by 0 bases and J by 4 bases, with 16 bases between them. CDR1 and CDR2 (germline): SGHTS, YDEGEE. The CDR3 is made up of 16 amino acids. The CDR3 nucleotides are TGTGCCAGCAGCTTGGCCGGCAGGGGAAATACAGAGACCCAGTACTTC. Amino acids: CASSLAGRGNTETQYF.

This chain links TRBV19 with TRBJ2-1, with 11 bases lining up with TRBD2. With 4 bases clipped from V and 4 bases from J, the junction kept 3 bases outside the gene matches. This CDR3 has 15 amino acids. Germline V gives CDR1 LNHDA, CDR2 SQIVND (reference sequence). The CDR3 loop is CASSRPSGGYNEQFF. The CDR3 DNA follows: TGTGCCAGTAGTAGACCTAGCGGGGGGTACAATGAGCAGTTCTTC.

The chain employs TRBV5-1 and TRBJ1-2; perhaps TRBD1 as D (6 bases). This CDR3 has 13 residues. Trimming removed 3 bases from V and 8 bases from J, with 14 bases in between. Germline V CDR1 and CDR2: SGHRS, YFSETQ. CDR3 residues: CASSSTGGPGYTF. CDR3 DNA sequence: TGCGCCAGCAGCTCCACGGGGGGCCCGGGCTACACCTTC.

CDR3 nucleotides: TGTGCCAGCAGCGTAGAATCCAGCGGGGGCAATGAGCAGTTCTTC. Encoded protein: CASSVESSGGNEQFF. The V call is TRBV9, the J call TRBJ2-1, with 8 bases aligning to TRBD2. Germline-derived CDR1 and CDR2 are SGDLS and YYNGEE. V was clipped by 0 bases and J by 6 bases; unmatched bases: 5. This CDR3 is built from 15 residues.